Below are 15 T cell receptor beta chains sequenced from a single sample in a study of shared clonotypes between healthy human individuals. Some clones are missing from TCRdb's copy, which holds only in-frame ones; the method was immunoSEQ multiplex PCR. The sample has roughly 2.2 million clones; 85% to 95% are singletons. The source material was naive CD4+ T cells from PBMCs. The subset is: CD45RA+ positively selected. The origin of the receptors is a man in his late teens or twenties in good health. Some clones in this sample may be carry-over from other donors' samples.

The chain combines TRBV15 with TRBJ2-7; 7 nucleotides match TRBD2. Germline CDR1 LNHNV, CDR2 YYDKDF (reference sequence). With V trimmed by 2 bases and J by 2 bases, 3 bases remained unmatched. The CDR3 extends over 14 amino acids. CDR3 nucleotides: TGTGCCACCAGCAGAAGGGACTACCCCTACGAGCAGTACTTC. This translates into CATSRRDYPYEQYF. The full variable domain, its missing parts supplied by reference TRBV15 and TRBJ2-7, is DAMVIQNPRYQVTQFGKPVTLSCSQTLNHNVMYWYQQKSSQAPKLLFHYYDKDFNNEADTPDNFQSRRPNTSFCFLDIRSPGLGDTAMYLCATSRRDYPYEQYFGPGTRLTVT.

This clone was found once. V is TRBV30 and J is TRBJ1-2; D is undetermined. Trimming cost V 5 bases and J 8 bases, with 21 bases left between them. CDR3 length: 14 amino acids. Germline assignment: CDR1 GTSNPN and CDR2 SVGIG (reference sequence). The CDR3 coding sequence is TGTGCCTGGTCGCCCGGTCCGAACGCGGGGGGCTACACCTTC. Translating gives CAWSPGPNAGGYTF.

A few counts support this clone. The rearrangement joins TRBV4-1 to TRBJ1-1, with no clear D. Germline CDR1 and CDR2: MGHRA and YSYEKL. CDR3 length: 16 residues. V lost 1 base to trimming and J lost 4 bases, with 16 bases between them. The CDR3 bases are TGCGCCAGCAGCCAAGGGTCAGCTTATGGCGTCACTGAAGCTTTCTTT. This translates into CASSQGSAYGVTEAFF.

V is TRBV5-1 and J is TRBJ2-7; TRBD1 matches 9 bases. Germline CDR1 reads SGHRS; CDR2 reads YFSETQ. Unmatched junction bases numbered 9, after V lost 4 bases and J lost 4 bases. CDR3 length: 15 amino acids. The CDR3 loop reads CASSPGQGREYEQYF. Written as DNA, the CDR3 is TGCGCCAGCAGCCCGGGACAGGGAAGGGAATACGAGCAGTACTTC.

This chain links TRBV5-1 with TRBJ2-2, with D perhaps matching TRBD1 or TRBD2 (5 bases each). Germline V gene data show CDR1 as SGHRS and CDR2 as YFSETQ. The CDR3 extends over 16 amino acids. V was shortened by 1 base and J by 0 bases, with 10 bases between the two germline ends. The CDR3 is CASSLRGGSNTGELFF. DNA of the CDR3: TGCGCCAGCAGCTTGCGGGGCGGGTCGAACACCGGGGAGCTGTTTTTT.

The rearrangement links TRBV5-1 to TRBJ1-2; 7 nucleotides match TRBD1. CDR1 and CDR2 (germline): SGHRS, YFSETQ. The CDR3 extends over 15 amino acids. J was trimmed by 0 bases and V by 4 bases; bases with no gene match: 6. The CDR3 is CASSPGTAPNYGYTF. The CDR3 DNA is TGCGCCAGCAGCCCAGGGACAGCACCTAACTATGGCTACACCTTC.

The chain uses TRBV5-6 and TRBJ2-7; D might be TRBD2 (6 bases). The CDR3 is 15 residues long. V was trimmed by 4 bases and J by 3 bases, leaving 17 bases between them. The germline CDR1 and CDR2 sequences are SGHDT and YYEEEE. The CDR3 sequence is CASSGRWDLSYEQYF. The DNA for the CDR3 is TGTGCCAGCAGCGGACGCTGGGACTTAAGCTACGAGCAGTACTTC. The full variable domain, rest sourced from reference TRBV5-6 and TRBJ2-7, is DAGVTQSPTHLIKTRGQQVTLRCSPKSGHDTVSWYQQALGQGPQFIFQYYEEEERQRGNFPDRFSGHQFPNYSSELNVNALLLGDSALYLCASSGRWDLSYEQYFGPGTRLTVT.

This sequence joins TRBV5-1 and TRBJ2-3; D call uncertain. The CDR3 totals 15 residues. Trimming removed 1 base from V and 2 bases from J, with 11 bases in between. From germline, CDR1 is SGHRS and CDR2 YFSETQ. CDR3 bases: TGCGCCAGCAGCTTGATTTTGAGCCCCACAGATACGCAGTATTTT. Protein product: CASSLILSPTDTQYF. Complete variable domain (other parts from reference TRBV5-1 and TRBJ2-3): KAGVTQTPRYLIKTRGQQVTLSCSPISGHRSVSWYQQTPGQGLQFLFEYFSETQRNKGNFPGRFSGRQFSNSRSEMNVSTLELGDSALYLCASSLILSPTDTQYFGPGTRLTVL.

The chain is built from TRBV10-3 and TRBJ2-5; 7 bases are shared with TRBD1. This CDR3 has 15 amino acids. Germline values: CDR1 ENHRY, CDR2 SYGVKD. The V gene end was trimmed by 3 bases and the J gene end by 5 bases; junction bases not matched to a gene: 9. The CDR3 DNA sequence: TGTGCCATCAGTGAAAGGGGGCAAAACGGGGAGACCCAGTACTTC. Residues: CAISERGQNGETQYF.

This chain links TRBV27 with TRBJ1-2; maybe TRBD1 (5 bases). Trimming cost V 6 bases and J 4 bases, with 21 bases left between them. Germline lookup yields CDR1 MNHEY and CDR2 SMNVEV (reference sequence). CDR3 length equals 16 residues. The CDR3 loop is CASRLNKGRSRYGYTF. DNA of the CDR3: TGTGCCAGCAGGCTGAATAAGGGACGGAGTCGCTATGGCTACACCTTC.

V is TRBV30 and J is TRBJ2-3; possible D gene TRBD1, 5 bases. The germline V gene has CDR1 GTSNPN and CDR2 SVGIG (reference sequence). The V end lost 2 bases, the J end lost 3 bases, and 18 bases lay between the germline ends. This CDR3 has 16 residues. The CDR3 DNA reads as TGTGCCTGGAGTTTAAAGGGGCAGGGCGGTACAGATACGCAGTATTTT. It codes for CAWSLKGQGGTDTQYF.

V and J are TRBV28 and TRBJ2-1; D gene uncertain. This CDR3 region has 13 residues. The germline V gene encodes CDR1 MDHEN and CDR2 SYDVKM. Trimming took off 7 bases at V and 4 bases at J, with 11 bases between the two ends. DNA of the CDR3: TGTGCCAGCACCCGAACGTCTTACAATGAGCAGTTCTTC. It encodes CASTRTSYNEQFF.

In the case of this clone: Other nucleotide sequences in the sample specify the same CDR3. The rearrangement joins TRBV5-1 to TRBJ2-1; 10 positions match TRBD2. The CDR3 length is 16 residues. Germline V CDR1 and CDR2: SGHRS, YFSETQ. J gave up 2 bases and V 2 bases, and 4 bases lay outside the gene matches. CDR3 DNA: TGCGCCAGCAGCTTAGCGGGAGGGCCTACCTACAATGAGCAGTTCTTC. It is translated as CASSLAGGPTYNEQFF.

This rearrangement joins TRBV28 to TRBJ2-2, with D perhaps TRBD1 (6 bases). Deletions cut 7 bases from V and 9 bases from J, with 12 bases between. CDR3 length: 12 residues. Germline assignment: CDR1 MDHEN and CDR2 SYDVKM. This chain's CDR3 is CASKRGGRELFF. Here the CDR3 DNA reads TGTGCCAGCAAACGTGGGGGCCGGGAGCTGTTTTTT.

As for this clone: The sample has other DNA sequences that encode this CDR3 too. The rearrangement uses TRBV7-9 and TRBJ1-1; a possible D gene is TRBD1 (6 bases). Germline V gives CDR1 SEHNR, CDR2 FQNEAQ (reference sequence). The CDR3 has 14 amino acids. V was trimmed by 3 bases and J by 5 bases, leaving 13 bases between them. CDR3 in amino acids: CASSFAQRGTEAFF. In DNA, the CDR3 is TGTGCCAGCAGCTTCGCACAAAGGGGGACTGAAGCTTTCTTT.